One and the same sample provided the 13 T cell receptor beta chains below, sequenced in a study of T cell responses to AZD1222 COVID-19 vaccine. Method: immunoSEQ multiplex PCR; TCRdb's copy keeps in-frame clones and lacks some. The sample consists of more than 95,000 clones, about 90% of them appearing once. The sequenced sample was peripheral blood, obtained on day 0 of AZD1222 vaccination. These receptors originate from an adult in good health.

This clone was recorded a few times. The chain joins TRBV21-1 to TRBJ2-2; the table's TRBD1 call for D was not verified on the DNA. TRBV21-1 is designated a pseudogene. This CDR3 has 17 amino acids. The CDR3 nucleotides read TGTGCCAGCAGCACCAATTCCGGCAGGGAGAACACCGGGGAGCTGTTTTTT. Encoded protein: CASSTNSGRENTGELFF.

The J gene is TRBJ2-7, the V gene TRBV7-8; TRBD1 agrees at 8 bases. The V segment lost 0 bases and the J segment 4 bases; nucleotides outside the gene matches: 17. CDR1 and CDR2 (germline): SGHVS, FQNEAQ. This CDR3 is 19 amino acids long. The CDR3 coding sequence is TGTGCCAGCAGCTTAGCGGCTCGCAGGGGGACAGGTAGAGGATACGAGCAGTACTTC. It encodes CASSLAARRGTGRGYEQYF.

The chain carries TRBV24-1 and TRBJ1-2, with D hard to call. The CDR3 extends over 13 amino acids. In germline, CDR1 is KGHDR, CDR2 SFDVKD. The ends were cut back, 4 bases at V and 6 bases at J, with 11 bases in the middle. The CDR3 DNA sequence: TGTGCCACCAGTGAATACGGGAAGGATGGCTACACCTTC. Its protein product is CATSEYGKDGYTF.

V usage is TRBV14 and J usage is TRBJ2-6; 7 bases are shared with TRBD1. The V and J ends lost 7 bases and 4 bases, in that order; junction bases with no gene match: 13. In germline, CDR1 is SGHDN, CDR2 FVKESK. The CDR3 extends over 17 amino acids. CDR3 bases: TGTGCCAGCACCCCCACGAGGGGGCGCGTGGGGGCCAACGTCCTGACTTTC. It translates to CASTPTRGRVGANVLTF.

The CDR3 loop is CASSLSGLAGNSYEQYF. CDR3 nucleotides: TGTGCCAGCAGTTTATCTGGACTAGCGGGAAACTCCTACGAGCAGTACTTC. The chain joins TRBV28 to TRBJ2-7; 12 bases match TRBD2. The CDR3 length is 17 residues. CDR1 MDHEN and CDR2 SYDVKM come from the germline V gene. V shed 1 base and J 0 bases; nucleotides not matched to a gene: 4.

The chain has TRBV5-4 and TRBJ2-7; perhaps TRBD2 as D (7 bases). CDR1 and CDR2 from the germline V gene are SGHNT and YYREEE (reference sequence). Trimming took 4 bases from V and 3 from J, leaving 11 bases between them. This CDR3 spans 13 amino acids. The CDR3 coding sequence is TGTGCCAGCAGCCCCGGGGGGCACTACGAGCAGTACTTC. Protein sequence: CASSPGGHYEQYF.

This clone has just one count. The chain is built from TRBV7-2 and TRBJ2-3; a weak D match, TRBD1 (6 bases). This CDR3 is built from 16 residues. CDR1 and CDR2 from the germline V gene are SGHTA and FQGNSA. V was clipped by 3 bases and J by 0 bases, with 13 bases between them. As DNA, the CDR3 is TGTGCCAGCAGCTTGGACAGTCCGATAAGCACAGATACGCAGTATTTT. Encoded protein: CASSLDSPISTDTQYF.

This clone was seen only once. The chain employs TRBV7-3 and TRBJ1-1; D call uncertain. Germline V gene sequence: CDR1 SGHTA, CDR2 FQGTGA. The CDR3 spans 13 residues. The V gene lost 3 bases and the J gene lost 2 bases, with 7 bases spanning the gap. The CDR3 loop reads CASSFGKNTEAFF. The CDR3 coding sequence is TGTGCCAGCAGCTTCGGGAAAAACACTGAAGCTTTCTTT.

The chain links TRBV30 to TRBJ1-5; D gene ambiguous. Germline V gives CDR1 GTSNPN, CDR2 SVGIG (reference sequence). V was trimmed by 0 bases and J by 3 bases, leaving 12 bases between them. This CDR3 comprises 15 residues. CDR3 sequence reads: CAWSVGSDPNQPQHF. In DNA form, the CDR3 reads TGTGCCTGGAGTGTAGGGTCGGATCCCAATCAGCCCCAGCATTTT. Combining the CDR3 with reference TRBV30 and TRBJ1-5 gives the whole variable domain SQTIHQWPATLVQPVGSPLSLECTVEGTSNPNLYWYRQAAGRGLQLLFYSVGIGQISSEVPQNLSASRPQDRQFILSSKKLLLSDSGFYLCAWSVGSDPNQPQHFGDGTRLSIL.

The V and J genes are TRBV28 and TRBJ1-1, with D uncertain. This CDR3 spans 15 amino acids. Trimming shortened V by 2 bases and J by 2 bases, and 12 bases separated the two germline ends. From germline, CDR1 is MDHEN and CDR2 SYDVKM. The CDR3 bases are TGTGCCAGCAGTTTAGTCGGCAGTAGAAACACTGAAGCTTTCTTT. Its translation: CASSLVGSRNTEAFF.

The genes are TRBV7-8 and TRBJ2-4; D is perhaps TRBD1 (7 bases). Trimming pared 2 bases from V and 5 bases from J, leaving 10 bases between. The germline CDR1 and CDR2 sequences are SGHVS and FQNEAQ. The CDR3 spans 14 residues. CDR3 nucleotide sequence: TGTGCCAGCAGCTTATCCAGGGGGGAAAACATTCAGTACTTC. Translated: CASSLSRGENIQYF. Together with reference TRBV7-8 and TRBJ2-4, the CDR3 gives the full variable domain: GAGVSQSPRYKVAKRGQDVALRCDPISGHVSLFWYQQALGQGPEFLTYFQNEAQLDKSGLPSDRFFAERPEGSVSTLKIQRTQQEDSAVYLCASSLSRGENIQYFGAGTRLSVL.

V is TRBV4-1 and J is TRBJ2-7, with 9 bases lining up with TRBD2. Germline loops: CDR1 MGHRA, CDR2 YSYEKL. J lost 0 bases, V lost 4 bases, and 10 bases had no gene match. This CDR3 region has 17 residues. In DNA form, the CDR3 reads TGCGCCAGCAGCCCACATTTCCAGCGGGAGGCCTCCTACGAGCAGTACTTC. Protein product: CASSPHFQREASYEQYF.

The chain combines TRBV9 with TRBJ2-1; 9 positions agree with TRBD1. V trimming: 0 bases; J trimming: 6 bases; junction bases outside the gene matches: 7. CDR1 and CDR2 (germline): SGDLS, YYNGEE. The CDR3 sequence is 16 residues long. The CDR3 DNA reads TGTGCCAGCAGCGTAGGAACGGGACAGGGTACCAATGAGCAGTTCTTC. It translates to CASSVGTGQGTNEQFF.